The present T cell receptor (beta chain) was sequenced within a study of shared clonotypes between healthy human individuals. V lost 3 bases to trimming and J lost 4 bases, with 17 bases between them. This CDR3 has 16 residues. Per germline, CDR1 SGHRS and CDR2 YFSETQ. About this clone: What it binds is not known.

Study-level points and caveats: The study found lower generation probabilities in non-shared clonotypes than in those shared by all four donors.

TCRdb's copy holds only in-frame clones and misses some; the assay was immunoSEQ multiplex PCR. The sample carries 740,000 or so clones, 55% to 85% recorded once. The clonotype was recovered from a young woman in good health. Sequenced material: memory CD4+ T cells sorted from blood. Subset indicated: CD45RA-negative fraction. The J gene is TRBJ1-3, the V gene TRBV5-1, with D tentatively TRBD1 (6 bases). The chain's CDR3 is CASSSVGTIAGNTIYF. In DNA form, the CDR3 reads TGCGCCAGCAGCTCCGTGGGGACAATTGCCGGAAACACCATATATTTT.